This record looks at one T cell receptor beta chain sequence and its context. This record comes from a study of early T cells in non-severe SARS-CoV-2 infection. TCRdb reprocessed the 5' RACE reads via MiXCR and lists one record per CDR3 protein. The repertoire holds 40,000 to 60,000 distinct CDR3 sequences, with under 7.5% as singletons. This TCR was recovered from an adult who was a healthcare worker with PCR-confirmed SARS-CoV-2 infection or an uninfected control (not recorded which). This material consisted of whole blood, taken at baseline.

The CDR3 region has the DNA TGTGCCAGCAGCGGTAGACAGGGGGCGCTTGGCTACACCTTC. It is translated as CASSGRQGALGYTF. J is TRBJ1-2 and V is TRBV7-2, with 10 bases lining up with TRBD1. Germline V CDR1 and CDR2: SGHTA, FQGNSA. The CDR3 loop spans 14 amino acids. With V trimmed by 5 bases and J by 7 bases, 7 bases remained unmatched.